The entry that follows covers one T cell receptor (beta chain) sequence. The target antigen is unknown. The data belong to a study of T cell clones after liver transplantation. Study-level background: A pre-transplant mixed lymphocyte reaction with TCRbeta sequencing defined graft-donor-reactive clones followed in post-transplant blood. Apart from a few HCV-positive recipients, transplants were for non-autoimmune, non-viral reasons. The study, taken as a whole, reports: Circulating graft-donor-reactive CD4 TCRbeta sequences fell significantly post-transplant in 5 of 8 subjects.

CDR1 is MNHNY and CDR2 is SVGAGI in the germline V gene (reference sequence). Deletions cut 5 bases from V and 8 bases from J, with 15 bases between. CDR3 length: 13 amino acids. Sorting of unstimulated PBMCs yielded separate CD3+CD4+ and CD3+CD8+ fractions. TCRdb's table, derived via immunoSEQ multiplex PCR, lists solely in-frame clones and lacks some. The sample consists of about 80,000 clones, around four fifths of them appearing once. The sequencing here drew on CD4+ T cells from blood, taken almost 47 months after liver transplant. The chain is built from TRBV6-6 and TRBJ1-1; D may be TRBD1 (5 bases). The TCR sequence derives from a human patient who received a liver transplant. Part of the T cells may come from the graft donor. The CDR3 reads CASSHLQVSEAFF. As DNA, the CDR3 is TGTGCCAGCAGTCACCTACAGGTATCCGAAGCTTTCTTT.